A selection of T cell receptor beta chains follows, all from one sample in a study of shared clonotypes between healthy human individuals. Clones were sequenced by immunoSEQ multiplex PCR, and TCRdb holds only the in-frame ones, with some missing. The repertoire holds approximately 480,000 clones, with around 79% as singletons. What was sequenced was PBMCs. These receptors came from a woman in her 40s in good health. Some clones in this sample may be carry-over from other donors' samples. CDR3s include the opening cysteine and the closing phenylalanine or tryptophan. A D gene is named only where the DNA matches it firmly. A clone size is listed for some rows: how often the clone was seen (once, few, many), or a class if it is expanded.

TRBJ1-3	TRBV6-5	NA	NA	CASSYGQVSGNTIYF	TGTGCCAGCAGTTATGGGCAGGTTTCTGGAAACACCATATATTTT
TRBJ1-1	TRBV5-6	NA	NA	CASSYIKNTEAFF	TGTGCCAGCAGCTACATAAAGAACACTGAAGCTTTCTTT
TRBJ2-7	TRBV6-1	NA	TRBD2	CASSVGLVAYEQYF	TGTGCCAGCAGTGTGGGACTAGTCGCCTACGAGCAGTACTTC
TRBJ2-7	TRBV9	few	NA	CASSVGGYDYEQYF	TGTGCCAGCAGCGTAGGAGGGTACGACTACGAGCAGTACTTC
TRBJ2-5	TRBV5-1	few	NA	CASSLEGQGFGETQYF	TGCGCCAGCAGCTTGGAAGGCCAGGGTTTTGGAGAGACCCAGTACTTC
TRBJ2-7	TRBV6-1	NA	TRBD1	CASNRDRGYEQYF	TGTGCCAGCAACCGGGACAGGGGATACGAGCAGTACTTC
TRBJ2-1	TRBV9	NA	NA	CASMGDRYNEQFF	TGTGCCAGCATGGGAGACAGATACAATGAGCAGTTCTTC
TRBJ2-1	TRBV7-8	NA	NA	CASSSNSDNEQFF	TGTGCCAGCAGCTCAAACTCGGACAATGAGCAGTTCTTC
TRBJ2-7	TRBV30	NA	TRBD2	CAWSVGLAGRVEQYF	TGTGCCTGGAGTGTGGGACTAGCGGGACGGGTCGAGCAGTACTTC
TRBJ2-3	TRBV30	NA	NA	CAWSVGGSGDTQYF	TGTGCCTGGAGTGTAGGGGGGAGCGGAGATACGCAGTATTTT
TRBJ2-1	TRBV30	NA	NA	CAWSVLKLENEQFF	TGTGCCTGGAGTGTACTGAAGTTGGAGAATGAGCAGTTCTTC
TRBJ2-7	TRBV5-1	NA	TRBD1	CASSVTGGQSYEQYF	TGCGCCAGCAGCGTCACAGGGGGCCAGTCCTACGAGCAGTACTTC
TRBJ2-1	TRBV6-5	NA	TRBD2	CASRTIAGGPSEQFF	TGTGCCAGCAGAACCATAGCGGGAGGGCCTAGTGAGCAGTTCTTC
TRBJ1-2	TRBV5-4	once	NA	CASSSGRGGYTF	TGTGCCAGCAGCTCTGGAAGGGGTGGCTACACCTTC
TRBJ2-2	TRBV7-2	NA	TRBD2	CASSLKPSGSTGELFF	TGTGCCAGCAGCTTAAAGCCTAGCGGGAGTACCGGGGAGCTGTTTTTT
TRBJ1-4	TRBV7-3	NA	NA	CASSFPDRPDATNEKLFF	TGTGCCAGCAGCTTCCCTGACAGACCAGATGCAACTAATGAAAAACTGTTTTTT
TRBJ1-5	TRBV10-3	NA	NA	CAISESLRWGNQPQHF	TGTGCCATCAGTGAGTCTCTCAGGTGGGGCAATCAGCCCCAGCATTTT
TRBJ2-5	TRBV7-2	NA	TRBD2	CASSLGTTRNQYF	TGTGCCAGCAGCCTCGGGACTACGAGGAACCAGTACTTC
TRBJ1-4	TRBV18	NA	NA	CASSPPLGGEKLFF	TGTGCCAGCTCACCACCCCTCGGGGGCGAAAAACTGTTTTTT
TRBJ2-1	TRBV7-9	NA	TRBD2	CASSPSGRANNEQFF	TGTGCCAGCAGCCCGAGCGGGAGGGCCAACAATGAGCAGTTCTTC
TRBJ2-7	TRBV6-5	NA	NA	CASSPRGANEQYF	TGTGCCAGCAGTCCTCGGGGGGCCAACGAGCAGTACTTC
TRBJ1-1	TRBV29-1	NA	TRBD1	CSVEETGVTEAFF	TGCAGCGTTGAAGAGACAGGGGTCACTGAAGCTTTCTTT
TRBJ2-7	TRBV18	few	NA	CASSSQGSSYEQYF	TGTGCCAGCTCATCACAGGGCAGCTCCTACGAGCAGTACTTC
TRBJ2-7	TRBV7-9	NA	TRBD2	CASSLASGLADRAYEQYF	TGTGCCAGCAGCTTAGCGTCGGGACTAGCGGACCGAGCCTACGAGCAGTACTTC
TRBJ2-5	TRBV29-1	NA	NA	CSVGVETQYF	TGCAGCGTGGGGGTTGAGACCCAGTACTTC
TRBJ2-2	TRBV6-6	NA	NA	CASSPPLRNTGELFF	TGTGCCAGCAGTCCCCCACTGCGGAACACCGGGGAGCTGTTTTTT
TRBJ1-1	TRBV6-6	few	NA	CASSYSKDTEAFF	TGTGCCAGCAGTTACTCGAAAGACACTGAAGCTTTCTTT
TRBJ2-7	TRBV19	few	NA	CASSIDRATEQYF	TGTGCCAGTAGTATAGATCGCGCTACCGAGCAGTACTTC
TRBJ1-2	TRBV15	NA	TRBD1	CATSNMLPGGRGYTF	TGTGCCACCAGCAACATGCTTCCAGGGGGCCGTGGCTACACCTTC
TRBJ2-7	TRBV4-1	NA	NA	CASSSGTRNYEQYF	TGCGCCAGCAGCTCCGGGACAAGAAACTACGAGCAGTACTTC
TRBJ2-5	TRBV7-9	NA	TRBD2	CASSLIAGGPGETQYF	TGTGCCAGCAGCTTAATAGCGGGAGGGCCGGGGGAGACCCAGTACTTC
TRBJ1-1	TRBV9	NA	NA	CASSVGTGTEAFF	TGTGCCAGCAGCGTAGGGACGGGGACTGAAGCTTTCTTT
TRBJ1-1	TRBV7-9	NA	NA	CASRPGLVDTEAFF	TGTGCCAGCAGGCCAGGGTTGGTGGACACTGAAGCTTTCTTT
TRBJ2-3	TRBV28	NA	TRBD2	CASSAGDLTDTQYF	TGTGCCAGCAGTGCGGGAGACCTCACAGATACGCAGTATTTT
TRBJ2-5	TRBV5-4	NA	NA	CASSPRDSGGWETQYF	TGTGCCAGCAGTCCCCGGGACTCCGGAGGTTGGGAGACCCAGTACTTC
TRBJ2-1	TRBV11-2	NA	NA	CASSFRGSYNEQFF	TGTGCCAGCAGCTTCAGAGGCTCCTACAATGAGCAGTTCTTC
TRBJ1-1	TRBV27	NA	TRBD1	CASSFQGANTEAFF	TGTGCCAGCAGTTTCCAGGGGGCCAACACTGAAGCTTTCTTT
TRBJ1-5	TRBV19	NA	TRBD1	CATSGQISNQPQHF	TGTGCCACCTCGGGACAGATTAGCAATCAGCCCCAGCATTTT
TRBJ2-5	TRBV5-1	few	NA	CASSLGFHGETQYF	TGCGCCAGCAGCTTGGGCTTCCACGGGGAGACCCAGTACTTC
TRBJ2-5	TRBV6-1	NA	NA	CATRGGDETQYF	TGTGCCACCAGGGGGGGGGATGAGACCCAGTACTTC
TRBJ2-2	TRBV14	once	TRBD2	CASSQWALAGKTGELFF	TGTGCCAGCAGCCAGTGGGCACTAGCGGGGAAAACCGGGGAGCTGTTTTTT
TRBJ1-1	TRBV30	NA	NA	CAWTVHPNTEAFF	TGTGCCTGGACAGTTCACCCGAACACTGAAGCTTTCTTT
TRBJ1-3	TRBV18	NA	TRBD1	CAGQINSGNTIYF	TGTGCGGGACAGATAAACTCTGGAAACACCATATATTTT
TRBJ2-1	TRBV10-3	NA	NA	CAISGGGSYNEQFF	TGTGCCATCTCCGGGGGTGGTTCCTACAATGAGCAGTTCTTC
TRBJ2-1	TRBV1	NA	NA	CTSSPRAGVSYNEQFF	TGCACCAGCAGCCCTAGAGCGGGGGTCTCCTACAATGAGCAGTTCTTC